Presented here are 10 T cell receptor beta chains from one specimen sequenced in a study of shared clonotypes between healthy human individuals. It was CD45RO-negative cells, positively selected for CCR7, that made up naive CD8 cells, with terminally differentiated effector memory CD45RA+ cells excluded. Measured with immunoSEQ multiplex PCR; TCRdb has only the in-frame clones, and not every one. This table has about 750,000 clones, roughly 92% appearing once. The sample comprised naive CD8+ T cells sorted from blood. These receptor sequences come from a man aged 25-45 years in good health.

The chain is built from TRBV5-4 and TRBJ1-1; the D is unclear. This CDR3 has 11 amino acids. Germline V lookup: CDR1 SGHNT, CDR2 YYREEE (reference sequence). The V gene lost 5 bases and the J gene lost 5 bases, with 7 bases spanning the gap. CDR3 bases: TGTGCCAGCAGGGGATTGACTGAAGCTTTCTTT. It codes for CASRGLTEAFF.

V gene TRBV4-2 combines with J gene TRBJ2-7; no clear D. Germline V lookup: CDR1 LGHNA, CDR2 YNFKEQ. V lost 0 bases and J lost 3, with 12 bases in between. This CDR3 region has 15 residues. CDR3 region: CASSQEHQGYYEQYF. In DNA form, the CDR3 reads TGTGCCAGCAGCCAAGAACACCAAGGTTACTACGAGCAGTACTTC.

This chain uses TRBV7-9 with TRBJ2-7; D is unresolved. The V and J ends lost 2 bases and 5 bases respectively, with 10 bases between them. The CDR3 has 13 residues. The germline V gene has CDR1 SEHNR and CDR2 FQNEAQ (reference sequence). In DNA, the CDR3 is TGTGCCAGCAGCTTAAAGGAGTCCCACGAGCAGTACTTC. Residues: CASSLKESHEQYF.

V usage is TRBV29-1 and J usage is TRBJ2-1, with 7 bases lining up with TRBD1. Germline CDR1 SQVTM, CDR2 ANQGSEA. This CDR3 region has 13 residues. V dropped 6 bases and J dropped 9; count of bases not matched to a gene: 11. Here the CDR3 DNA reads TGCAGCGTGGCAAGACAGGGTACCAGTGAGCAGTTCTTC. Amino acid sequence: CSVARQGTSEQFF.

This chain uses TRBV4-1 with TRBJ2-7; the D call may be TRBD1 or TRBD2 (5 bases each). This CDR3 comprises 15 residues. CDR1 is MGHRA and CDR2 is YSYEKL in the germline V gene. The germline V and J ends were trimmed by 3 bases and 5 bases, with 17 bases remaining between them. The CDR3 loop is CASSQGVSSRDEQYF. The CDR3 region has the DNA TGCGCCAGCAGCCAGGGGGTTTCTTCTAGGGACGAGCAGTACTTC.

This clone was picked up one time. The J gene is TRBJ2-7, the V gene TRBV7-9; no reliable D call. The CDR3 extends over 11 amino acids. V gave up 2 bases and J gave up 8 bases, with 7 bases separating them. CDR1 and CDR2 from the germline V gene are SEHNR and FQNEAQ (reference sequence). The CDR3 spells CASSLSGKQYF. As DNA, the CDR3 is TGTGCCAGCAGCTTATCGGGCAAGCAGTACTTC.

The chain links TRBV10-3 to TRBJ2-5; no firm D call. V shed 0 bases and J shed 5 bases, with 4 bases lying between them. The CDR3 runs 12 residues. Germline V gene data show CDR1 as ENHRY and CDR2 as SYGVKD. The CDR3 DNA sequence: TGTGCCATCAGTGAGTCTCGGGAGACCCAGTACTTC. This encodes CAISESRETQYF.

The chain carries TRBV13 and TRBJ2-1; 9 bases match TRBD1. The CDR3 length is 16 residues. The V and J ends lost 5 bases and 9 bases, in that order; junction bases with no gene match: 14. Germline V CDR1 and CDR2: PRHDT, FYEKMQ (reference sequence). Written as DNA, the CDR3 is TGTGCCAGCAGCCCTCGAACCACAGGGGGCCGGGGTGAGCAGTTCTTC. Its translation is CASSPRTTGGRGEQFF.

The CDR3 loop is CASSYTGQGDQETQYF. The CDR3 region has the DNA TGTGCCAGCAGTTATACGGGACAGGGTGACCAAGAGACCCAGTACTTC. V and J are TRBV28 and TRBJ2-5; 9 bases agree with TRBD1. V was clipped by 4 bases and J by 0 bases; unmatched bases: 6. Per germline, CDR1 MDHEN and CDR2 SYDVKM. The CDR3 length is 16 residues.

The chain has TRBV28 and TRBJ2-2; no clear D. CDR1 and CDR2 (germline): MDHEN, SYDVKM. Trimming left V 5 bases short and J 0 bases short, with 10 bases between. The CDR3 extends over 15 amino acids. DNA for the CDR3: TGTGCCAGCAGTGGTTACAGAACGAACACCGGGGAGCTGTTTTTT. The encoded protein is CASSGYRTNTGELFF.